This T cell receptor beta chain was sequenced in a study of molecular identifiers for immune sequencing clone quantification (dated by TCRdb to 2017 to 2018). Turning to the overall study: For a replicate experiment, RNA from roughly 18,000 or 92,000 naive CD8 T cells was divided into five aliquots, and four of the five aliquots were sequenced. The study was a methods study using CD8 T cells to benchmark molecular-identifier clustering-based TCR repertoire sequencing (MIDCIRS) and TCR RNA copy counting.

Beyond this particular receptor, the publication reports: Without barcode sub-clustering, chimeric consensus sequences inflated TCR diversity; chimeras reached as high as 47%. In CMV-specific effector cells, clones with more than 20 RNA copies accounted for over 97% of molecules, whereas in naive cells such clones accounted for under 1%. Spiked-in Jurkat TCR RNA equal to a single cell's worth was reported to be detectable even within 1,100,000 naive CD8 T cells. The sizes of highly expanded clones could end up underestimated when identical TCR molecules share a barcode. About 3 recovered TCR RNA copies per cell were obtained by modeling, versus about ten by digital PCR, implying a capture efficiency of around 28%. Naive libraries contained spiked-in Jurkat TCR RNA (approximately nine copies' worth), which is not part of the donor repertoire.

In this sample, this clonotype turned up many times. Which antigen it targets is not known. Within one base of it there is no much larger clone, and no base qualities were kept. Ends trimmed: V by 0 bases, J by 2 bases; bases unmatched to a gene: 6. From a lookup of the germline V gene, CDR1 and CDR2 are SGDLS and YYNGEE. The CDR3 numbers 16 residues from cysteine through phenylalanine. The sequence is cut down to CDR3 DNA, 48 bases in frame from base 1. Library method: PCR. Sequenced on an Illumina HiSeq 4000. Bulk TCR libraries were prepared as previously described, using TCR primers listed in Table S5. Purification of total RNA was performed with the Qiagen AllPrep DNA/RNA kit. Before analysis, reads from multiple sequencing runs of one library were combined. On the study's bioinformatics: Reads were retained only if an exact TCR constant sequence was present, and the retained reads were trimmed to 150 nt and grouped according to their 12-nt molecular barcodes. Reads inside each barcode group were sub-clustered using a 15% Levenshtein threshold, and a quality-weighted consensus sequence was constructed for each RNA molecule. Non-functional sequences were removed, as were lower-count sequences one edit away from another. Based on a fit of two negative binomial distributions, barcode sub-clusters having less than 20% of the maximum read count were discarded. TCRdb's own reprocessing of the public reads used fastp at Q25 and MiXCR and kept productive beta chains. All rows with the same CDR3 protein become a single entry with the most common DNA and genes. None of the V and J calls come from the authors' own analysis; TCRdb made them. Present in this sample are some 320,000 distinct CDR3 sequences, about a fifth of which were seen just once. Clones ranked in the top ten supply approximately 0.8% of the sample.

Naive CD8 T cell libraries were made from approximately 22,000 to 940,000 sorted cells using 10%, 30% or 50% of purified RNA. Naive CD8 T cells, defined as CD8+CD4-CCR7+CD45RA+, were FACS-sorted into RLT Plus buffer on a BD FACSAria II. Roughly 10 TCR copies' worth of Jurkat RNA were spiked into roughly 19,000-1,000,000 naive CD8 T cell samples to test detection sensitivity. Enrichment of CD8 T cells was performed with RosetteSep CD8+ T Cell Enrichment Cocktail and Ficoll-Paque, after which ACK red cell lysis was carried out. The sample was naive CD8+ T cells from blood, with Jurkat cell RNA spiked in. Interpreted using the paper, the cell subset or site label stands for: FACS-sorted CD8+CD4-CCR7+CD45RA+ naive T cells. The chain links TRBV9 with TRBJ2-3; 7 of the junction bases match TRBD2. This sequence was found in a human donor in good health. Some libraries in this study had Jurkat cell RNA spiked in. For the CDR3, the sequence is CASSVARDYFTDTQYF. The sequenced DNA: TGTGCCAGCAGCGTAGCGCGGGACTACTTCACAGATACGCAGTATTTT. The CDR3 plus the reference TRBV9 and TRBJ2-3 genes for the other parts give the full variable domain: DSGVTQTPKHLITATGQRVTLRCSPRSGDLSVYWYQQSLDQGLQFLIQYYNGEERAKGNILERFSAQQFPDLHSELNLSSLELGDSALYFCASSVARDYFTDTQYFGPGTRLTVL.